The 14 T cell receptor beta chains reported below all come from one sample, sequenced in a study of cytomegalovirus exposure and HLA in healthy donors. PCR involved 60 Vbeta and 13 Jbeta primers. Method: immunoSEQ multiplex PCR; TCRdb's copy keeps in-frame clones and lacks some. The sample lists 150,000 to 200,000 clones; roughly 81% were seen once. Material: PBMCs. The receptors shown here come from a man between 25 and 39 years old in good health and CMV-seropositive.

The J gene is TRBJ1-3, the V gene TRBV7-2; D is ambiguous. Germline values: CDR1 SGHTA, CDR2 FQGNSA. The V end was cut by 5 bases, the J end by 4 bases, with 9 bases between. The CDR3 sequence is 13 residues long. The CDR3 DNA reads TGTGCCAGCAGCGCGGGAAGGGGAAACACCATATATTTT. This translates into CASSAGRGNTIYF.

This clone showed up just a few times. This chain uses TRBV18 with TRBJ2-6; D is ambiguous. Germline CDR1 is KGHSH and CDR2 is LQKENI. The CDR3 totals 16 residues. The ends were cut back, 2 bases at V and 12 bases at J, with 20 bases in the middle. The CDR3 DNA follows: TGTGCCAGCTCACCAGGCCGTCCTTGGGCCCCAAGCGTCCTGACTTTC. Its protein product is CASSPGRPWAPSVLTF.

The V gene is TRBV27, the J gene TRBJ2-7; 11 nucleotides line up with TRBD2. Per the germline V gene, CDR1 is MNHEY and CDR2 is SMNVEV (reference sequence). V gave up 5 bases and J gave up 1 base; unmatched junction bases: 7. The CDR3 is 16 residues long. CDR3 residues: CASSRSTSGSSYEQYV. Here the CDR3 DNA reads TGTGCCAGCAGTAGGTCTACTAGCGGGAGTTCCTACGAGCAGTACGTC.

The chain has TRBV27 and TRBJ2-7, with a tentative D call TRBD2 (7 bases). The CDR3 sequence is 14 residues long. Trimming removed 3 bases from V and 2 bases from J, with 11 bases in between. The germline V gene encodes CDR1 MNHEY and CDR2 SMNVEV (reference sequence). The chain's CDR3 is CASSLGAGAYEQYF. CDR3 bases: TGTGCCAGCAGTTTGGGGGCGGGGGCCTACGAGCAGTACTTC.

This clone was seen a handful of times. The chain recombines TRBV10-2 with TRBJ2-7, with D unresolved. The CDR3 covers 12 residues. Germline CDR1 WSHSY, CDR2 SAAADI. The V gene lost 6 bases and the J gene lost 5 bases, with 11 bases spanning the gap. CDR3 residues: CASSRSRDEQYF. CDR3 bases: TGCGCCAGCAGCAGAAGTCGGGACGAGCAGTACTTC.

The V and J genes are TRBV7-6 and TRBJ2-1; 7 nucleotides agree with TRBD2. The trim removed 1 base at V and 12 bases at J, leaving 15 bases unmatched. The CDR3 covers 16 residues. Looked up from germline, CDR1 is SGHVS and CDR2 is FNYEAQ. The CDR3 sequence: CASSLGAGAVYKRQFF. The CDR3 nucleotides read TGTGCCAGCAGCTTAGGGGCGGGAGCGGTTTACAAAAGGCAGTTCTTC. The whole variable domain, remainder taken from reference TRBV7-6 and TRBJ2-1, is GAGVSQSPRYKVTKRGQDVALRCDPISGHVSLYWYRQALGQGPEFLTYFNYEAQQDKSGLPNDRFSAERPEGSISTLTIQRTEQRDSAMYRCASSLGAGAVYKRQFFGPGTRLTVL.

The CDR3 bases are TGTGCCAGCAGTGAAGAGGGTCAGGGGGAGTACGAGCAGTACTTC. It yields the protein CASSEEGQGEYEQYF. This rearrangement joins TRBV2 to TRBJ2-7, with 7 bases lining up with TRBD1. V trimming: 1 base; J trimming: 4 bases; junction bases outside the gene matches: 7. From germline, CDR1 is SNHLY and CDR2 FYNNEI. CDR3 length: 15 residues.

This clone has only a few counts. The chain employs TRBV29-1 and TRBJ1-1, with a tentative D call TRBD1 (5 bases). CDR3 length: 12 residues. V lost 6 bases, J lost 2 bases, and 10 bases lay in between. CDR1 is SQVTM, CDR2 ANQGSEA, per germline. The CDR3 spells CSVARVNTEAFF. DNA of the CDR3: TGCAGCGTGGCCAGGGTTAACACTGAAGCTTTCTTT. Full variable domain (remainder filled in from reference TRBV29-1 and TRBJ1-1): SAVISQKPSRDICQRGTSLTIQCQVDSQVTMMFWYRQQPGQSLTLIATANQGSEATYESGFVIDKFPISRPNLTFSTLTVSNMSPEDSSIYLCSVARVNTEAFFGQGTRLTVV.

The chain recombines TRBV5-1 with TRBJ1-2; D gene uncertain. Germline V lookup: CDR1 SGHRS, CDR2 YFSETQ. V lost 2 bases, J lost 8 bases, and 10 bases lay in between. This CDR3 region has 12 residues. This CDR3 reads CASSLISEGYTF. CDR3 nucleotide sequence: TGCGCCAGCAGCTTAATAAGCGAAGGCTACACCTTC.

The chain combines TRBV18 with TRBJ2-3; TRBD2 agrees at 13 bases. V was pared by 2 bases and J by 6 bases, with 5 bases of the junction left unmatched. CDR1 and CDR2 from the germline V gene are KGHSH and LQKENI. The CDR3 covers 16 residues. Here the CDR3 DNA reads TGTGCCAGCTCACCAGGACTAGCGGGAGTTTCGGATACGCAGTATTTT. This translates into CASSPGLAGVSDTQYF.

This chain joins TRBV6-5 and TRBJ1-1; D is unclear. The CDR3 runs to 14 residues. The V end lost 0 bases, the J end lost 6 bases, and 11 bases lay between the germline ends. The germline V gene has CDR1 MNHEY and CDR2 SVGAGI. As DNA, the CDR3 is TGTGCCAGCAGTTACTCAGAGGGTATCCCTGAAGCTTTCTTT. Its translation is CASSYSEGIPEAFF.

The J gene is TRBJ2-3, the V gene TRBV6-4, with D perhaps matching TRBD1 (5 bases). The CDR3 runs to 13 residues. Trimming left V 4 bases short and J 2 bases short, with 7 bases between. Germline loops: CDR1 MRHNA, CDR2 SNTAGT. CDR3 residues: CASSVDTTDTQYF. DNA of the CDR3: TGTGCCAGCAGTGTGGACACCACAGATACGCAGTATTTT.

The J gene is TRBJ1-3, the V gene TRBV10-3, with 7 bases lining up with TRBD1. The CDR3 covers 13 residues. Trimming at V came to 9 bases and at J to 2 bases, leaving 4 bases not matched to a gene. Germline lookup yields CDR1 ENHRY and CDR2 SYGVKD. The CDR3 DNA reads TGTGCCATGGCTCAGGGGGCTGGAAACACCATATATTTT. Protein: CAMAQGAGNTIYF.

The gene calls are TRBV4-1 and TRBJ1-5; D remains ambiguous. The germline CDR1 and CDR2 sequences are MGHRA and YSYEKL. The CDR3 contains 14 residues. V was cut by 2 bases and J by 4 bases, with 9 bases left in between. This chain's CDR3 is CASSQYSINQPQHF. In nucleotides, the CDR3 is TGCGCCAGCAGCCAATACAGTATTAATCAGCCCCAGCATTTT.